The 29 T cell receptor beta chains given below trace back to one sample, sequenced in a study of blood T cell repertoires in COVID-19. The data were produced by immunoSEQ multiplex PCR, yet TCRdb's version contains in-frame clones alone and is incomplete. The sample has more than 300,000 clones, roughly nine tenths seen once; the top ten hold about 4%. The specimen was PBMCs or T cells enriched from blood (not recorded which). The receptors originated from a woman in her thirties who had been exposed to COVID-19.

This rearrangement joins TRBV13 to TRBJ2-7; D remains ambiguous. This CDR3 region has 11 residues. CDR1 and CDR2 (germline): PRHDT, FYEKMQ (reference sequence). Between the trimmed V and J ends, which lost 1 base and 7 bases, there was a span of 5 bases. The CDR3 reads CASSLASEQYF. In DNA, the CDR3 is TGTGCCAGCAGCTTAGCCTCTGAGCAGTACTTC.

CDR3 region: CAISDDQAGEKLFF. The CDR3 nucleotides are TGTGCCATCAGTGATGACCAGGCAGGGGAAAAACTGTTTTTT. This sequence joins TRBV10-3 and TRBJ1-4; D may be TRBD1 (5 bases). CDR3 size: 14 residues. In germline, CDR1 is ENHRY, CDR2 SYGVKD. Between the trimmed V and J ends, which lost 3 bases and 8 bases, there was a span of 13 bases.

The gene calls are TRBV18 and TRBJ2-7; 11 bases are a match to TRBD2. Looked up from germline, CDR1 is KGHSH and CDR2 is LQKENI. The CDR3 contains 18 residues. The junction had 14 bases not matched to a gene; V was cut back by 3 bases and J by 4 bases. The CDR3 DNA sequence: TGTGCCAGCTCACCGGGGGCTACTAGCGGGGGAGCTTCGTACGAGCAGTACTTC. This sequence encodes CASSPGATSGGASYEQYF.

The J gene is TRBJ1-4, the V gene TRBV29-1; 10 positions agree with TRBD1. The CDR3 contains 13 residues. Trimming cost V 5 bases and J 7 bases; bases outside gene matches: 4. CDR1 SQVTM and CDR2 ANQGSEA come from the germline V gene. CDR3 in amino acids: CSVRQGAAEKLFF. DNA for the CDR3: TGCAGCGTTCGACAGGGGGCAGCTGAAAAACTGTTTTTT.

The genes are TRBV2 and TRBJ2-7, with unresolved D. CDR1 is SNHLY and CDR2 is FYNNEI in the germline V gene. The CDR3 spans 13 residues. Trimming removed 8 bases from V and 0 bases from J, with 11 bases in between. The CDR3 region is CASVGGHSYEQYF. The CDR3 DNA is TGTGCCAGCGTTGGCGGCCACTCCTACGAGCAGTACTTC. The whole variable domain, filled in from reference TRBV2 and TRBJ2-7, reads EPEVTQTPSHQVTQMGQEVILRCVPISNHLYFYWYRQILGQKVEFLVSFYNNEISEKSEIFDDQFSVERPDGSNFTLKIRSTKLEDSAMYFCASVGGHSYEQYFGPGTRLTVT.

This clone was observed a single time. The V gene is TRBV19, the J gene TRBJ1-2; D is perhaps TRBD1 (6 bases). CDR3 length equals 17 residues. V was clipped by 4 bases and J by 1 base, with 19 bases between them. The germline V gene has CDR1 LNHDA and CDR2 SQIVND (reference sequence). The DNA for the CDR3 is TGTGCCAGTAGTACCGGGGGGACACTTACGTATAACTATGGCTACACCTTC. Amino acid sequence: CASSTGGTLTYNYGYTF.

DNA for the CDR3: TGCGCCAGCAGACGAAGAGAAAACTACGAGCAGTACTTC. Translation: CASRRRENYEQYF. This chain connects TRBV5-1 to TRBJ2-7, with D unclear. Trimming took off 5 bases at V and 3 bases at J, with 12 bases between the two ends. CDR3 length equals 13 residues. Germline loops: CDR1 SGHRS, CDR2 YFSETQ.

This clone was detected only a few times. The rearrangement joins TRBV18 to TRBJ1-2; D is possibly TRBD1 (6 bases). CDR3 length equals 12 residues. The germline V gene encodes CDR1 KGHSH and CDR2 LQKENI. V was cut by 0 bases and J by 14 bases, with 13 bases left in between. The CDR3 sequence: CASSPPDRLRTF. In DNA form, the CDR3 reads TGTGCCAGCTCACCACCCGACAGGTTGCGGACCTTC.

CDR3 amino acids: CASSIARQYSNQPQHF. For the CDR3, the DNA is TGTGCCAGTAGTATAGCTAGACAGTATAGCAATCAGCCCCAGCATTTT. The chain carries TRBV19 and TRBJ1-5; maybe TRBD1 (5 bases). The CDR3 extends over 16 amino acids. CDR1 and CDR2 (germline): LNHDA, SQIVND (reference sequence). The germline V and J ends were trimmed by 1 base and 0 bases, with 10 bases remaining between them.

The gene calls are TRBV7-3 and TRBJ1-6, with TRBD1 matching over 10 bases. The CDR3 is 15 residues long. Looked up from germline, CDR1 is SGHTA and CDR2 is FQGTGA. V was clipped by 5 bases and J by 8 bases; unmatched bases: 6. In DNA form, the CDR3 reads TGTGCCAGCAGCGCCCGGACAGGGGGTTATTCACCCCTCCACTTT. Amino acids: CASSARTGGYSPLHF.

The V and J genes are TRBV7-2 and TRBJ2-7, with 9 nucleotides matching TRBD1. The CDR3 is made up of 14 amino acids. The V gene end was trimmed by 5 bases and the J gene end by 5 bases; junction bases not matched to a gene: 7. CDR1 is SGHTA, CDR2 FQGNSA, per germline. CDR3 protein: CASSEQGAVHEQYF. In DNA form, the CDR3 reads TGTGCCAGCAGCGAACAGGGGGCCGTTCACGAGCAGTACTTC.

J is TRBJ2-5 and V is TRBV3-1 (or the pseudogene TRBV3-2); D is perhaps TRBD1 (6 bases). The V and J ends lost 2 bases and 8 bases respectively, with 15 bases between them. Germline loops: CDR1 LGHDT, CDR2 YNNKEL (reference sequence). The CDR3 length is 14 residues. The CDR3 reads CASSQPGTGGTQYF. As DNA, the CDR3 is TGTGCCAGCAGCCAACCGGGAACTGGGGGCACCCAGTACTTC.

The rearrangement links TRBV6-5 to TRBJ2-7; 8 bases are shared with TRBD1. The V and J ends lost 1 base and 2 bases, in that order; junction bases with no gene match: 1. CDR1 MNHEY and CDR2 SVGAGI come from the germline V gene. This CDR3 has 14 amino acids. The CDR3: CASSYLGQAYEQYF. The CDR3 region has the DNA TGTGCCAGCAGTTACTTGGGACAGGCCTACGAGCAGTACTTC.

The CDR3 sequence is CASSLWQNNSPLHF. In DNA, the CDR3 is TGTGCCAGCAGTTTGTGGCAGAATAATTCACCCCTCCACTTT. The rearrangement uses TRBV27 and TRBJ1-6, with no clear D. CDR3 length equals 14 residues. V shed 3 bases and J shed 5 bases, with 8 bases lying between them. Germline V gene data show CDR1 as MNHEY and CDR2 as SMNVEV (reference sequence).

V usage is TRBV6-5 and J usage is TRBJ1-2; TRBD1 agrees at 8 bases. V lost 8 bases to trimming and J lost 0 bases; unmatched junction nucleotides: 5. This CDR3 contains 14 residues. From germline, CDR1 is MNHEY and CDR2 SVGAGI. The CDR3 protein is CASGQGLPNYGYTF. In DNA, the CDR3 is TGTGCCAGCGGACAGGGTCTTCCTAACTATGGCTACACCTTC.

V usage is TRBV27 and J usage is TRBJ1-6; D is unresolved. This CDR3 comprises 15 residues. Germline V CDR1 and CDR2: MNHEY, SMNVEV (reference sequence). The V and J ends lost 2 bases and 9 bases respectively, with 14 bases between them. DNA for the CDR3: TGTGCCAGCAGTTTAGAACCCGTTAACGGTTCACCCCTCCACTTT. Its translation: CASSLEPVNGSPLHF.

This chain uses TRBV7-2 with TRBJ1-3; possibly TRBD1 for D (5 bases). In germline, CDR1 is SGHTA, CDR2 FQGNSA. Between the trimmed V and J ends, which lost 5 bases and 3 bases, there was a span of 17 bases. The CDR3 is 16 residues long. The CDR3 is CASSPFRPGNGNTIYF. The CDR3 nucleotides are TGTGCCAGCAGCCCTTTTCGTCCAGGGAATGGAAACACCATATATTTT.

The gene calls are TRBV14 and TRBJ1-2; 7 positions match TRBD1. From germline, CDR1 is SGHDN and CDR2 FVKESK. V shed 3 bases, J shed 3 bases, and the junction held 1 base outside the gene matches. The CDR3 loop spans 13 amino acids. The CDR3 bases are TGTGCCAGCAGCCAGGGGACAGACTATGGCTACACCTTC. This translates into CASSQGTDYGYTF. Combining the CDR3 with reference TRBV14 and TRBJ1-2 gives the whole variable domain EAGVTQFPSHSVIEKGQTVTLRCDPISGHDNLYWYRRVMGKEIKFLLHFVKESKQDESGMPNNRFLAERTGGTYSTLKVQPAELEDSGVYFCASSQGTDYGYTFGSGTRLTVV.

This clone was observed a handful of times. This rearrangement joins TRBV7-9 to TRBJ1-2; TRBD1 matches at 9 bases. Germline CDR1 SEHNR, CDR2 FQNEAQ (reference sequence). Trimming at V came to 1 base and at J to 7 bases, leaving 7 bases not matched to a gene. The CDR3 covers 15 residues. This CDR3 is CASSLGGQGIGGYTF. CDR3 nucleotide sequence: TGTGCCAGCAGCTTAGGGGGACAGGGTATAGGTGGCTACACCTTC. The whole variable domain, remainder taken from reference TRBV7-9 and TRBJ1-2, is DTGVSQNPRHKITKRGQNVTFRCDPISEHNRLYWYRQTLGQGPEFLTYFQNEAQLEKSRLLSDRFSAERPKGSFSTLEIQRTEQGDSAMYLCASSLGGQGIGGYTFGSGTRLTVV.

The gene calls are TRBV4-1 and TRBJ1-5; TRBD1 matches 9 bases. Germline V gives CDR1 MGHRA, CDR2 YSYEKL. Trimming removed 5 bases from V and 5 bases from J; junction bases left unmatched: 7. CDR3 size: 15 residues. The CDR3 DNA reads TGCGCCAGCAGCGCCGGGACAGGGTTACATCAGCCCCAGCATTTT. Translated, it gives CASSAGTGLHQPQHF.

The chain has TRBV5-8 and TRBJ2-4, with 8 bases matching TRBD2. This CDR3 contains 11 residues. J gave up 15 bases and V 4 bases, and 6 bases lay outside the gene matches. Germline lookup yields CDR1 SGHTS and CDR2 YDEGEE. CDR3 sequence (DNA): TGTGCCAGCAGCGCGGGGGGCCACTTGTACTTC. It encodes CASSAGGHLYF.

This rearrangement joins TRBV11-2 to TRBJ1-3, with D perhaps matching TRBD1 (5 bases). The CDR3 loop spans 16 amino acids. V lost 1 base to trimming and J lost 0 bases, with 10 bases between them. Germline-derived CDR1 and CDR2 are SGHAT and FQNNGV. This CDR3 is CASSLVTVLSGNTIYF. CDR3 in DNA: TGTGCCAGCAGCTTAGTGACAGTCCTCTCTGGAAACACCATATATTTT.

The chain joins TRBV7-6 to TRBJ1-4; D possibly corresponds to TRBD1 (5 bases). This CDR3 region has 15 residues. Trimming pared 5 bases from V and 7 bases from J, leaving 17 bases between. Germline V CDR1 and CDR2: SGHVS, FNYEAQ. The CDR3 sequence is CASSPRLSGGEKLFF. CDR3 bases: TGTGCCAGCAGCCCGCGACTCTCCGGGGGTGAAAAACTGTTTTTT.

This rearrangement joins TRBV4-2 to TRBJ2-7; 8 bases map to TRBD2. CDR3 size: 16 residues. J gave up 4 bases and V 4 bases, and 12 bases lay outside the gene matches. The germline gives CDR1 LGHNA, CDR2 YNFKEQ. This CDR3 reads CASSLSSGGHAYEQYF. CDR3 sequence (DNA): TGTGCCAGCAGCCTCTCAAGCGGGGGCCATGCGTACGAGCAGTACTTC.

This clone was found a few times. The rearrangement joins TRBV7-6 to TRBJ1-1; 8 bases are shared with TRBD1. This CDR3 has 16 amino acids. After removal of 5 bases from V and 0 bases from J, the junction contained 8 bases not matched to a gene. Germline V gene lookup returns CDR1 SGHVS and CDR2 FNYEAQ. CDR3 residues: CASSPEWTGMNTEAFF. In nucleotides, the CDR3 is TGTGCCAGCAGCCCCGAATGGACAGGGATGAACACTGAAGCTTTCTTT. The whole variable domain, filled in from reference TRBV7-6 and TRBJ1-1, reads GAGVSQSPRYKVTKRGQDVALRCDPISGHVSLYWYRQALGQGPEFLTYFNYEAQQDKSGLPNDRFSAERPEGSISTLTIQRTEQRDSAMYRCASSPEWTGMNTEAFFGQGTRLTVV.

The genes are TRBV7-7 and TRBJ2-7; 8 bases are shared with TRBD2. V shed 1 base and J 0 bases; nucleotides not matched to a gene: 2. Germline V gene lookup returns CDR1 SSHAT and CDR2 FNYEAQ (reference sequence). The CDR3 length is 15 residues. The CDR3 protein is CASSLGGGHSYEQYF. The DNA of the CDR3 is TGTGCCAGCAGCTTAGGCGGGGGGCACTCCTACGAGCAGTACTTC.

V gene TRBV5-4 combines with J gene TRBJ1-4; 9 nucleotides match TRBD1. Germline V gives CDR1 SGHNT, CDR2 YYREEE (reference sequence). Trimming at V came to 4 bases and at J to 8 bases, leaving 6 bases not matched to a gene. The CDR3 has 14 amino acids. CDR3 in amino acids: CASSRGTGIEKLFF. CDR3 sequence (DNA): TGTGCCAGCAGCCGGGGGACAGGGATAGAAAAACTGTTTTTT.

V gene TRBV6-5 combines with J gene TRBJ2-5; D gene uncertain. Germline V gene data show CDR1 as MNHEY and CDR2 as SVGAGI. The CDR3 extends over 10 amino acids. Between the trimmed V and J ends, which lost 10 bases and 3 bases, there was a span of 6 bases. This CDR3 is CATTEETQYF. CDR3 nucleotides: TGTGCCACCACGGAAGAGACCCAGTACTTC.

The chain is built from TRBV5-5 and TRBJ1-3; D unresolved. The ends were cut back, 0 bases at V and 4 bases at J, with 14 bases in the middle. This CDR3 comprises 16 residues. CDR1 and CDR2 from the germline V gene are SGHKS and YYEKEE (reference sequence). The CDR3 DNA reads as TGTGCCAGCAGCTTGGCATGGGCTGGGCAGGGAAACACCATATATTTT. Amino acids: CASSLAWAGQGNTIYF.